The clone carrying this T cell receptor (beta chain) was seen ten or more times. What it recognizes is unknown. The sample's time point: healthy volunteer bleed at 2 weeks. From whole blood left unfractionated, total RNA was extracted. In the authors' methods: Individual samples carried between roughly 23,224 and 700,000 TCRs, with some 100,000 as the median. In TCRdb, the RACE reads were re-called with MiXCR into one record per CDR3 protein. These V and J calls rely on TCRdb rather than the paper's analysis. The table records some 45,000 distinct CDR3 sequences, approximately 4.8% of them present only once. This CDR3 region has 15 residues. V dropped 3 bases and J dropped 1 base, with 10 bases sitting between them. The V gene's germline CDR1 is SGHVS and CDR2 FNYEAQ. The record originates from a study of human T cells and chemical hapten exposure. About the research overall: Small differences in pooled library volume mainly drove the variation in TCR yields per sample. Broader study findings: No change in TCRs above 1 in 1000 frequency was produced by DPC sensitization.

The chain uses TRBV7-6 and TRBJ2-1; D uncertain. Sequenced sample: whole blood. The source is a human donor in good health. Some clones in this sample may be carry-over from other donors' samples. This CDR3 is CASSLASSSYNEQFF. The CDR3 coding sequence is TGTGCCAGCAGCTTGGCCAGTTCTTCCTACAATGAGCAGTTCTTC.